This T cell receptor beta chain originates from a study of blood T cell repertoires in COVID-19. Across the study: Samples came from the United States, Italy and Spain, spanning acute and convalescent COVID-19.

Here immunoSEQ multiplex PCR was the method, and the copy in TCRdb shows in-frame clones only, minus some. The table shows a few hundred thousand clones, with 85% occurring only once. The V and J ends lost 4 bases and 6 bases respectively, with 13 bases between them. The CDR3 is 12 residues long. Germline CDR1 reads SQVTM; CDR2 reads ANQGSEA. There are a few counts of this clone. Sequenced: peripheral blood. This sequence originates from a woman younger than 35 with acute or convalescent COVID-19. J is TRBJ2-7 and V is TRBV29-1; maybe TRBD2 (5 bases). The CDR3 loop reads CSVGWGESEQYF. Here the CDR3 DNA reads TGCAGCGTTGGATGGGGAGAGAGCGAGCAGTACTTC.